What follows is one TCR beta chain and its context. Its antigen is still unknown. V shed 4 bases and J shed 5 bases, with 20 bases lying between them. The CDR3 is made up of 16 amino acids. The germline V gene encodes CDR1 SGHRS and CDR2 YFSETQ. This specimen comes from a study of cytomegalovirus exposure and HLA in healthy donors. Amplification used 60 Vbeta primers and 13 Jbeta primers. Using immunoSEQ multiplex PCR, the repertoire was profiled, and TCRdb retains in-frame clones only, with some absent. The table has some 120,000 clones, approximately 80% seen once; the top ten hold more than 10%. Overall study findings and caveats: Reports indicated that the classifier achieved high specificity and sensitivity in diagnosing cytomegalovirus status.

V usage is TRBV5-1 and J usage is TRBJ2-3, with D possibly matching TRBD2 (5 bases). The sequence derives from a woman in her forties in good health and CMV-seropositive. Material for sequencing was PBMCs. CDR3 coding DNA: TGCGCCAGCAGCACGGAAGGGAGAGTGGCTGTAGATACGCAGTATTTT. As protein: CASSTEGRVAVDTQYF.